Below, 17 T cell receptor beta chains from the same sample are listed, as sequenced in a study of shared clonotypes between healthy human individuals. Sequenced by immunoSEQ multiplex PCR; TCRdb stores in-frame clones only, minus some. The sample contains 2 million to 3 million clones, over 85% of which appear only once. The source material was naive CD4+ T cells from PBMCs. Subset given: CD45RA+ positively selected. These receptor sequences come from a man aged 18 to 30 in good health. Some clones in this sample may be carry-over from other donors' samples.

About this clone: This may stem from a read error, because a much larger clone lies one nucleotide away. Other DNA sequences in the same sample also yield this CDR3. The chain uses TRBV28 and TRBJ2-5; D is unclear. The germline V and J ends were trimmed by 7 bases and 3 bases, with 6 bases remaining between them. Germline V CDR1 and CDR2: MDHEN, SYDVKM. The length of the CDR3 is 11 residues. The CDR3 protein is CASTLEETQYF. The CDR3 DNA is TGTGCCAGCACCTTAGAAGAGACCCAGTACTTC.

This chain links TRBV19 with TRBJ2-7; possibly TRBD1 or TRBD2 for D (6 bases each). Germline-derived CDR1 and CDR2 are LNHDA and SQIVND (reference sequence). Trimming removed 4 bases at V and 1 base at J, with 20 bases between. The CDR3 length is 17 residues. The CDR3 coding sequence is TGTGCCAGTAGTAGACTGCAGGGGAGCGGGCCTTCCTACGAGCAGTACTTC. It specifies CASSRLQGSGPSYEQYF.

The chain joins TRBV11-3 to TRBJ2-7; 11 nucleotides match TRBD1. Germline V CDR1 and CDR2: SGHNT, YENEEA. With V trimmed by 4 bases and J by 4 bases, 6 bases remained unmatched. This CDR3 has 15 residues. CDR3 sequence: CASSSGQGASYEQYF. CDR3 sequence (DNA): TGTGCCAGCAGCTCCGGACAGGGGGCGTCTTACGAGCAGTACTTC.

The gene calls are TRBV28 and TRBJ1-5, with a tentative D call TRBD1 (5 bases). CDR1 MDHEN and CDR2 SYDVKM come from the germline V gene. The CDR3 sequence is 15 residues long. The germline V and J ends were trimmed by 4 bases and 2 bases, with 12 bases remaining between them. DNA for the CDR3: TGTGCCAGCAGTTCCGGGGCTCAGGGCAATCAGCCCCAGCATTTT. Translated, it gives CASSSGAQGNQPQHF.

About this clone: No DNA is shown, since the ends of the CDR3 on it are uncertain; the CDR3 is the one TCRdb lists. V and J are TRBV21-1 and TRBJ2-5; the listed D gene, TRBD2, was not tested against the DNA. TRBV21-1 is an annotated pseudogene. The CDR3 length equals 15 residues, ends included. CDR3 sequence: CASPMWASGSYEQYF.

This clone came up once. J is TRBJ2-3 and V is TRBV2, with D possibly matching TRBD1 (6 bases). This CDR3 spans 15 amino acids. V was shortened by 4 bases and J by 1 base, with 12 bases between the two germline ends. From germline, CDR1 is SNHLY and CDR2 FYNNEI. The CDR3 DNA sequence: TGTGCCAGCAGTGGGTCAGGGGACCGCACAGATACGCAGTATTTT. Residues: CASSGSGDRTDTQYF.

The chain couples TRBV10-3 to TRBJ1-2, with 10 bases aligning to TRBD1. Germline CDR1 is ENHRY and CDR2 is SYGVKD. The V and J ends lost 4 bases and 7 bases, in that order; junction bases with no gene match: 0. There are 12 residues in the CDR3. For the CDR3, the DNA is TGTGCCATCAGTGGGGACAGGGGTGGCTACACCTTC. It specifies CAISGDRGGYTF.

The rearrangement uses TRBV27 and TRBJ2-7; 7 bases map to TRBD2. V lost 9 bases to trimming and J lost 7 bases; unmatched junction nucleotides: 18. The CDR3 covers 15 residues. Germline loops: CDR1 MNHEY, CDR2 SMNVEV (reference sequence). As DNA, the CDR3 is TGTGCCAGGCGGGGGAGGGGCGCCGACGGACTGGAGCAGTACTTC. Translating it yields CARRGRGADGLEQYF.

The chain uses TRBV4-2 and TRBJ1-3; 7 bases are shared with TRBD1. Trimming cost V 0 bases and J 0 bases; bases outside gene matches: 2. Looked up from germline, CDR1 is LGHNA and CDR2 is YNFKEQ. This CDR3 contains 16 residues. CDR3 amino acids: CASSQEDRVSGNTIYF. The CDR3, as DNA: TGTGCCAGCAGCCAAGAAGACAGGGTCTCTGGAAACACCATATATTTT.

V gene TRBV6-5 combines with J gene TRBJ2-7; 10 bases are shared with TRBD1. The CDR3 runs 15 residues. The germline V gene encodes CDR1 MNHEY and CDR2 SVGAGI. Trimming took 0 bases from V and 6 from J; bases not matched to a gene: 5. CDR3 protein: CASSYSGTGVGEQYF. The CDR3 DNA follows: TGTGCCAGCAGTTACTCCGGGACAGGGGTAGGCGAGCAGTACTTC.

The chain links TRBV28 to TRBJ2-3; D is perhaps TRBD1 or TRBD2 (5 bases each). CDR1 MDHEN and CDR2 SYDVKM come from the germline V gene. V gave up 5 bases and J gave up 15 bases, with 15 bases separating them. The CDR3 spans 11 residues. The CDR3 spells CASSTQTRDYF. CDR3 nucleotide sequence: TGTGCCAGCAGTACACAAACACGGGACTATTTT.

A single count supports this clone. The chain employs TRBV27 and TRBJ1-5; D call uncertain. V lost 2 bases and J lost 1, with 9 bases in between. This CDR3 is 15 amino acids long. Per germline, CDR1 MNHEY and CDR2 SMNVEV (reference sequence). The CDR3 protein is CASSLIGRSNQPQHF. In nucleotides, the CDR3 is TGTGCCAGCAGTTTAATCGGCAGGAGCAATCAGCCCCAGCATTTT.

The rearrangement uses TRBV28 and TRBJ2-3; possibly TRBD1 or TRBD2 for D (6 bases each). The V gene's germline CDR1 is MDHEN and CDR2 SYDVKM. V gave up 7 bases and J gave up 8 bases, with 22 bases separating them. The CDR3 runs 15 residues. The CDR3 reads CASKGGDVGLGTQYF. Here the CDR3 DNA reads TGTGCCAGCAAGGGGGGCGACGTAGGCCTGGGTACGCAGTATTTT. Complete variable domain (other parts from reference TRBV28 and TRBJ2-3): DVKVTQSSRYLVKRTGEKVFLECVQDMDHENMFWYRQDPGLGLRLIYFSYDVKMKEKGDIPEGYSVSREKKERFSLILESASTNQTSMYLCASKGGDVGLGTQYFGPGTRLTVL.

J is TRBJ2-5 and V is TRBV25-1; 10 bases fit TRBD1. The CDR3 is made up of 16 amino acids. The germline gives CDR1 MGHDK, CDR2 SYGVNS. V gave up 5 bases and J gave up 2 bases; unmatched junction bases: 8. The CDR3 region has the DNA TGTGCCAGCAGTCCCCCGGCGGGACAGGGGCAAGAGACCCAGTACTTC. Its protein is CASSPPAGQGQETQYF.

The rearrangement uses TRBV5-1 and TRBJ2-2, with D unresolved. CDR1 and CDR2 from the germline V gene are SGHRS and YFSETQ. The CDR3 totals 16 residues. V gave up 1 base and J gave up 0 bases, with 10 bases separating them. CDR3 region: CASSLLSAANTGELFF. CDR3 bases: TGCGCCAGCAGCTTGCTGTCGGCAGCGAACACCGGGGAGCTGTTTTTT.

The rearrangement joins TRBV4-1 to TRBJ2-7; a weak D match, TRBD2 (5 bases). Per the germline V gene, CDR1 is MGHRA and CDR2 is YSYEKL. V lost 2 bases and J lost 2, with 13 bases in between. The CDR3 spans 15 residues. CDR3 nucleotide sequence: TGCGCCAGCAGCCAAACCGGAGGACTCCCCTACGAGCAGTACTTC. It is translated as CASSQTGGLPYEQYF.

J is TRBJ2-1 and V is TRBV2; 8 bases are shared with TRBD2. The V and J ends lost 7 bases and 5 bases, in that order; junction bases with no gene match: 4. The germline CDR1 and CDR2 sequences are SNHLY and FYNNEI. The CDR3 sequence is 13 residues long. Here the CDR3 reads CASKLAVDNEQFF. CDR3 sequence (DNA): TGTGCCAGCAAACTAGCGGTGGACAATGAGCAGTTCTTC.